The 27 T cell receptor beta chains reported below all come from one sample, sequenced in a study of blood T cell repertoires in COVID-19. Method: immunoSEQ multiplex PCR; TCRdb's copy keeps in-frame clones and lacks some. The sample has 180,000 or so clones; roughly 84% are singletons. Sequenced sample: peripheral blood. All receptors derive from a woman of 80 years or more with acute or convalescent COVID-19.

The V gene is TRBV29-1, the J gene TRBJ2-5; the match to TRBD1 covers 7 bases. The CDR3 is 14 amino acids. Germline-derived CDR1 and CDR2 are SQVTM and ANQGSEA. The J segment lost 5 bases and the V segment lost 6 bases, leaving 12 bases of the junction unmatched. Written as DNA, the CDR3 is TGCAGCGTGGCCGCTGAGACAGGGTGGGAGACCCAGTACTTC. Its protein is CSVAAETGWETQYF.

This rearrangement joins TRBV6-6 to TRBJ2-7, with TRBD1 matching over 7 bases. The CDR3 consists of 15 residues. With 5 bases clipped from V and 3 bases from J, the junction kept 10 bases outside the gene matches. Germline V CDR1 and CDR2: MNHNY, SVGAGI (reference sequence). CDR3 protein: CASSQRQGEGYEQYF. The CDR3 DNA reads TGTGCCAGCAGTCAAAGACAGGGTGAGGGCTACGAGCAGTACTTC.

The CDR3 nucleotides read TGTGCCAGCAGCGACCGGGACAGGGGGCAAACCGGGGAGCTGTTTTTT. Translating it yields CASSDRDRGQTGELFF. V usage is TRBV7-9 and J usage is TRBJ2-2; 12 nucleotides line up with TRBD1. This CDR3 has 16 residues. CDR1 SEHNR and CDR2 FQNEAQ come from the germline V gene (reference sequence). V lost 5 bases, J lost 5 bases, and 6 bases stayed unmatched.

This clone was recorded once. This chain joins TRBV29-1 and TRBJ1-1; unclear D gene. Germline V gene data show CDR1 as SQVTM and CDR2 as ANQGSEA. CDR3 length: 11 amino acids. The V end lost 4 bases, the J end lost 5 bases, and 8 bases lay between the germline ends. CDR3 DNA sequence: TGCAGCGTTGTGTGGGCTACTGAAGCTTTCTTT. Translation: CSVVWATEAFF.

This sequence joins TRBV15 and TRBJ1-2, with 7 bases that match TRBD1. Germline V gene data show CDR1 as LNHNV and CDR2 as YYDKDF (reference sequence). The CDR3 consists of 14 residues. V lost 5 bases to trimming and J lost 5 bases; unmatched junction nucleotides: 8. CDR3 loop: CATSPPGQLYGYTF. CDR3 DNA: TGTGCCACCAGCCCTCCGGGACAGCTTTATGGCTACACCTTC.

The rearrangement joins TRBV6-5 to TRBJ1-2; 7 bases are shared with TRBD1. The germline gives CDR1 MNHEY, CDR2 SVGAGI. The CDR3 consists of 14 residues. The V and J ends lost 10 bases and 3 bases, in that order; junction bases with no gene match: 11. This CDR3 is CATRIPGGDYGYTF. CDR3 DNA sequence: TGTGCCACCAGAATCCCAGGGGGTGACTATGGCTACACCTTC.

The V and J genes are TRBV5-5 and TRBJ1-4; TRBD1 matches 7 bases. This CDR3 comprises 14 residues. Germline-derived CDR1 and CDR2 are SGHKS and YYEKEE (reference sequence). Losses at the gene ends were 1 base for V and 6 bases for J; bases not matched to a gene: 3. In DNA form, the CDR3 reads TGTGCCAGCAGCTTGAGCCAGGGGGATGAAAAACTGTTTTTT. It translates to CASSLSQGDEKLFF.

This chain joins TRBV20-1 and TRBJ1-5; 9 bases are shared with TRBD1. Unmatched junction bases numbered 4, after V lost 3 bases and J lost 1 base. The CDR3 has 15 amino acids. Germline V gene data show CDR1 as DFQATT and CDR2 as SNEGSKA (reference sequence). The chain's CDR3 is CSASKGTGSNQPQHF. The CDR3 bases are TGCAGTGCTAGTAAAGGGACAGGGAGCAATCAGCCCCAGCATTTT.

CDR3 residues: CASSLADDRVYEQYF. The DNA of the CDR3 is TGCGCCAGCAGCTTGGCGGACGACAGGGTGTACGAGCAGTACTTC. The chain has TRBV5-1 and TRBJ2-7, with TRBD1 matching over 7 bases. After removal of 0 bases from V and 4 bases from J, the junction contained 7 bases not matched to a gene. This CDR3 is 15 amino acids long. Germline CDR1 SGHRS, CDR2 YFSETQ. Drawing the rest from reference TRBV5-1 and TRBJ2-7, the complete variable domain is KAGVTQTPRYLIKTRGQQVTLSCSPISGHRSVSWYQQTPGQGLQFLFEYFSETQRNKGNFPGRFSGRQFSNSRSEMNVSTLELGDSALYLCASSLADDRVYEQYFGPGTRLTVT.

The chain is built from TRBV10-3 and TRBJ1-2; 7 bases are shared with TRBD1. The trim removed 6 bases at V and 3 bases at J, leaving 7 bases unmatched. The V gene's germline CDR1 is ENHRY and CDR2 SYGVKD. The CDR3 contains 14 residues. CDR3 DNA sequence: TGTGCCATCAGCCTACAGGGGATAGACTATGGCTACACCTTC. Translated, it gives CAISLQGIDYGYTF.

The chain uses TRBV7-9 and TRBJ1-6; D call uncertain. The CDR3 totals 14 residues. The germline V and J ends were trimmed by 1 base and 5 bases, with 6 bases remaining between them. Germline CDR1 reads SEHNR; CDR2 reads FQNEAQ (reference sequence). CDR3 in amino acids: CASSLDSNNSPLHF. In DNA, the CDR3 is TGTGCCAGCAGCTTAGACAGCAATAATTCACCCCTCCACTTT.

CDR3 loop: CASSEAGGIGNTIYF. As DNA, the CDR3 is TGTGCCAGCAGTGAAGCCGGAGGGATTGGAAACACCATATATTTT. The chain recombines TRBV6-1 with TRBJ1-3; D is unresolved. The V gene lost 0 bases and the J gene lost 3 bases, with 9 bases spanning the gap. Germline CDR1 is MNHNS and CDR2 is SASEGT. The CDR3 is 15 amino acids.

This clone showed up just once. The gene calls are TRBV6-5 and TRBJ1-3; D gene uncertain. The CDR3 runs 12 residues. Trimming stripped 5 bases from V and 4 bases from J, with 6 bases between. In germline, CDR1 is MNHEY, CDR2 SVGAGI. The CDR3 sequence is CASSRFGNTIYF. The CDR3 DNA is TGTGCCAGCAGTCGGTTCGGAAACACCATATATTTT.

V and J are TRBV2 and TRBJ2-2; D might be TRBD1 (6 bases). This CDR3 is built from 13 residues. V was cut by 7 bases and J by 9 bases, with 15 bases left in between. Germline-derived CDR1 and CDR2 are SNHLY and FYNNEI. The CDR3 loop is CASKRQGRRELFF. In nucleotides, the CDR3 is TGTGCCAGCAAGAGGCAGGGGAGAAGGGAGCTGTTTTTT.

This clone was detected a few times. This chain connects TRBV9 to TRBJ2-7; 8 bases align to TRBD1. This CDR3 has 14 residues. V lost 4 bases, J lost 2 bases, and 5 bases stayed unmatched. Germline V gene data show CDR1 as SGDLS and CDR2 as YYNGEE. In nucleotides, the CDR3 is TGTGCCAGCAGCCCCGGGACAGGAGCCTACGAGCAGTACTTC. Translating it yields CASSPGTGAYEQYF.

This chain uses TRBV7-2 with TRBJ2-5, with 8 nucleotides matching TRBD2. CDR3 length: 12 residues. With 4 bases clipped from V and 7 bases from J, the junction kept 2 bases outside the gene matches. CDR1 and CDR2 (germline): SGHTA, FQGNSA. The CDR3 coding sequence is TGTGCCAGCAGCTCGGGAGGGGGGACCCAGTACTTC. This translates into CASSSGGGTQYF.

The CDR3 bases are TGTGCCATCCAAGGACAGCACTCTGGAAACACCATATATTTT. It is translated as CAIQGQHSGNTIYF. V gene TRBV10-3 combines with J gene TRBJ1-3; TRBD1 is a possible D gene (6 bases). V was pared by 8 bases and J by 0 bases, with 11 bases between. Germline-derived CDR1 and CDR2 are ENHRY and SYGVKD. The CDR3 spans 14 residues.

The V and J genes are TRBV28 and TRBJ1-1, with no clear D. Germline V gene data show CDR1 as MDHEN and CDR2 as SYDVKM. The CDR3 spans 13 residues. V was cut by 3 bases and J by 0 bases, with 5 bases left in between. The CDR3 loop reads CASSLAVNTEAFF. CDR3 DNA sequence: TGTGCCAGCAGTTTGGCCGTGAACACTGAAGCTTTCTTT.

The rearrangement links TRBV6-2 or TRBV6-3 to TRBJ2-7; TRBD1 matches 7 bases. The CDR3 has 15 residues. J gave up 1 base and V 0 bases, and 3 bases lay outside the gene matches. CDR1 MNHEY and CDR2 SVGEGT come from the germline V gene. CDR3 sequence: CASSYSPGGSYEQYF. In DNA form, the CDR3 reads TGTGCCAGCAGTTACTCGCCAGGGGGTTCCTACGAGCAGTACTTC.

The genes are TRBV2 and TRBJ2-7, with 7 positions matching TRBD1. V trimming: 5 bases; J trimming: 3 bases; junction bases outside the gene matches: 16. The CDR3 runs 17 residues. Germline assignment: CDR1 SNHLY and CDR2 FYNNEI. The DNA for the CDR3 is TGTGCCAGCAGTCCCCGCGTCGCAGGGCAGGGGGACTACGAGCAGTACTTC. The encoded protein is CASSPRVAGQGDYEQYF.

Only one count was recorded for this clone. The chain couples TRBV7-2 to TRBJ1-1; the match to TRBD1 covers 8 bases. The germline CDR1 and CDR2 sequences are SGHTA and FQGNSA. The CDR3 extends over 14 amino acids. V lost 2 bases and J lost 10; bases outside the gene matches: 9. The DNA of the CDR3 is TGTGCCAGCAGCTTAAACGGACAGGGTGATGTAGCTTTCTTT. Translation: CASSLNGQGDVAFF.

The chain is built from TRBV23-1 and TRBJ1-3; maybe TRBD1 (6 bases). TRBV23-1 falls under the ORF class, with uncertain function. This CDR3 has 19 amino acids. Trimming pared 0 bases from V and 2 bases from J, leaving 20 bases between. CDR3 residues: CASSQSKKTPQGAGNTIYF. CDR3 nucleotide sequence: TGCGCCAGCAGTCAATCTAAGAAGACGCCACAGGGCGCTGGAAACACCATATATTTT.

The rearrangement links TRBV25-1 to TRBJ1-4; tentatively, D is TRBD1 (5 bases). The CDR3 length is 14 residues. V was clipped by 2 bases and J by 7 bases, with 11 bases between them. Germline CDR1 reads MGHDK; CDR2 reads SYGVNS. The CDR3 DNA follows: TGTGCCAGCAGTGAACGGGGGGAGAGTGAAAAACTGTTTTTT. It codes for CASSERGESEKLFF.

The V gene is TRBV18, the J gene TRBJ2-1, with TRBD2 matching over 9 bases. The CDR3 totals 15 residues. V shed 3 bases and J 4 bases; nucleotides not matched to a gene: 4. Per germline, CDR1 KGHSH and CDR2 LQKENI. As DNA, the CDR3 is TGTGCCAGCTCACCGGGACTAGCTTTATACAATGAGCAGTTCTTC. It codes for CASSPGLALYNEQFF.

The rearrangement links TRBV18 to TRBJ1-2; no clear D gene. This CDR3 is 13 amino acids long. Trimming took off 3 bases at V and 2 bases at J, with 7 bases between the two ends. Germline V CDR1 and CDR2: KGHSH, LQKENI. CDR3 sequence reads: CASSPDGNYGYTF. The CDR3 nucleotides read TGTGCCAGCTCACCCGACGGGAACTATGGCTACACCTTC.

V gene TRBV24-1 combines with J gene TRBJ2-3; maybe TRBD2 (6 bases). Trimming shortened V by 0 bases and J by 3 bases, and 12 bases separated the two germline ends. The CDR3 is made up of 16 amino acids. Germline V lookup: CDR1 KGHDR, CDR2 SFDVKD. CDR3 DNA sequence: TGTGCCACCAGTGATTTGAGGGCAGGAGGGACAGATACGCAGTATTTT. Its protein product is CATSDLRAGGTDTQYF.

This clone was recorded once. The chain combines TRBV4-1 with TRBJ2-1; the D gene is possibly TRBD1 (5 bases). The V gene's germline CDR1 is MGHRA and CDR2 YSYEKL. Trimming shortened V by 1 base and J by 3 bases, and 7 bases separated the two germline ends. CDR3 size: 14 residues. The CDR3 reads CASSQGGSYNEQFF. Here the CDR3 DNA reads TGCGCCAGCAGCCAAGGGGGCAGCTACAATGAGCAGTTCTTC.